The present entry profiles one TCR beta chain with its context. Sequencing was performed with immunoSEQ multiplex PCR; in TCRdb, only in-frame clones are kept and a portion is missing. Of approximately 60,000 clones listed, 90% were seen once; the top ten hold approximately 5.8%. This sample was taken from a study of T cell changes during pregnancy in multiple sclerosis. Germline CDR1 MNHEY, CDR2 SVGAGI. The CDR3 sequence is 15 residues long. Deletions cut 6 bases from V and 2 bases from J, with 13 bases between. Sequenced here: peripheral blood, sampled in the third trimester of pregnancy. V gene TRBV6-5 combines with J gene TRBJ1-4; no clear D. The sequence came from a female donor in good health, enrolled as a control in a pregnancy study. The CDR3 coding sequence is TGTGCCAGCAGGGCCCGTAAGTGGACTAATGAAAAACTGTTTTTT. It specifies CASRARKWTNEKLFF.